This TCR beta chain was recorded in a study of blood T cell repertoires in COVID-19. In the study overall: Samples representing acute and convalescent COVID-19 were sourced from the United States, Italy and Spain. Nucleic acid was either cDNA or gDNA, and it came from T cells, B-cell-depleted T cells, or PBMCs.

Authors' data handling: Estimates of nucleated cell counts were drawn from the amplification of reference gene primers. TCRdb's table, derived via immunoSEQ multiplex PCR, lists solely in-frame clones and lacks some. That table gives V, J and clone size, and the DNA gave D and trimming. The sample lists about 220,000 clones; 75% to 90% were seen once. CDR3 length: 14 residues. Per the germline V gene, CDR1 is MNHEY and CDR2 is SVGAGI. Between the trimmed V and J ends, which lost 4 bases and 3 bases, there was a span of 12 bases. Recruits, aged about 18 to 95 years, lived in under 25 US areas. The sequencing sample was made of PBMCs or T cells enriched from blood (not recorded which). The chain links TRBV6-5 to TRBJ1-2; tentatively, D is TRBD1 (6 bases). The sequence was collected from a woman in her late teens or twenties in a cohort exposed to, infected with or recovered from COVID-19 (not recorded which). CDR3 amino acids: CASSSTGIDYGYTF. CDR3 nucleotides: TGTGCCAGCAGTTCCACAGGGATTGACTATGGCTACACCTTC.